These T cell receptor beta chains were read from a single sample in a study of T cells in narcolepsy. Sequencing was performed with immunoSEQ multiplex PCR; in TCRdb, only in-frame clones are kept and a portion is missing. This table holds just under 35,000 clones, 80% found once. Sequencing input: memory (CD45RA-) CD4+ T cells from blood. These receptors all stem from a human donor in good health. Both conserved end residues are part of each CDR3. A D gene is named only where the DNA matches it firmly. Rows may omit the clone size; those that give it use once, few, many or a size class.

NA	12	NA	TRBV18	TRBJ2-5	TGTGCCGCGTACAGAGTCCAAGAGACCCAGTACTTC	CAAYRVQETQYF
once	15	NA	TRBV5-1	TRBJ2-5	TGCGCCAGCAGCTTAAACCCACAGGGCCAAGAGACCCAGTACTTC	CASSLNPQGQETQYF
few	14	NA	TRBV6-1	TRBJ2-7	TGTGCCAGCGCTAATGGGGTTATGGGGGGCGAGCAGTACTTC	CASANGVMGGEQYF
few	15	TRBD1	TRBV6-1	TRBJ1-4	TGTGCCAGCAGGGTCCTGGGACAGCCTAATGAAAAACTGTTTTTT	CASRVLGQPNEKLFF
NA	16	NA	TRBV1	TRBJ1-5	TGCACCAGCAGCCAGGACGAGGGACACAAGAATCAGCCCCAGCATTTT	CTSSQDEGHKNQPQHF
NA	15	TRBD2	TRBV7-3	TRBJ2-1	TGTGCCAGCAGCTCCAGCGGGGGGCCATTATATGAGCAGTTCTTC	CASSSSGGPLYEQFF
NA	12	NA	TRBV30	TRBJ1-4	TGTGCCATGGACAGACCTAATGAAAAACTGTTTTTT	CAMDRPNEKLFF
few	15	TRBD2	TRBV6-4	TRBJ2-3	TGTGCCAGCAGTGATAACGGGGGGGGCACAGATACGCAGTATTTT	CASSDNGGGTDTQYF
NA	14	NA	TRBV9	TRBJ2-7	TGTGCCAGCAGCGTAGGGGGGCAGGGCTACGAGCAGTACTTC	CASSVGGQGYEQYF
NA	15	NA	TRBV18	TRBJ1-2	TGTGCCAGCTCACCGACGGACAGCGGGCTGTATGGCTACACCTTC	CASSPTDSGLYGYTF
NA	17	NA	TRBV4-2	TRBJ2-2	TGTGCCAGCAGCCAAGTGTGGCTGCAGGCGAACACCGGGGAGCTGTTTTTT	CASSQVWLQANTGELFF
NA	16	TRBD1	TRBV18	TRBJ2-7	TGTGCCAGCTCAGGTCCGGGACAGGGGACCCTCGGGGAGCAGTACTTC	CASSGPGQGTLGEQYF
NA	13	NA	TRBV9	TRBJ1-2	TGTGCCAGCAGCGGCGCCGAAGGGGGAGGCTACACCTTC	CASSGAEGGGYTF